This T cell receptor (beta chain) was sequenced in a study of T cell changes during pregnancy in multiple sclerosis. Only in-frame clones appear in the TCRdb table, and some are missing; sequencing was by immunoSEQ multiplex PCR. The sample includes about 39,000 clones, more than 85% of them seen just once. In germline, CDR1 is LNHDA, CDR2 SQIVND (reference sequence). V dropped 5 bases and J dropped 4; count of bases not matched to a gene: 12. The CDR3 runs 16 residues. Sequenced here: CD4+ T cells from peripheral blood mononuclear cells, sampled after pregnancy. The receptor comes from a female donor in good health, enrolled as a control in a pregnancy study. The chain combines TRBV19 with TRBJ1-2; 8 nucleotides align to TRBD1. CDR3 sequence reads: CASSGSGGAPTYGYTF. CDR3 sequence (DNA): TGTGCCAGTAGTGGGTCAGGGGGCGCCCCAACCTATGGCTACACCTTC. Full variable domain (remainder filled in from reference TRBV19 and TRBJ1-2): DGGITQSPKYLFRKEGQNVTLSCEQNLNHDAMYWYRQDPGQGLRLIYYSQIVNDFQKGDIAEGYSVSREKKESFPLTVTSAQKNPTAFYLCASSGSGGAPTYGYTFGSGTRLTVV.